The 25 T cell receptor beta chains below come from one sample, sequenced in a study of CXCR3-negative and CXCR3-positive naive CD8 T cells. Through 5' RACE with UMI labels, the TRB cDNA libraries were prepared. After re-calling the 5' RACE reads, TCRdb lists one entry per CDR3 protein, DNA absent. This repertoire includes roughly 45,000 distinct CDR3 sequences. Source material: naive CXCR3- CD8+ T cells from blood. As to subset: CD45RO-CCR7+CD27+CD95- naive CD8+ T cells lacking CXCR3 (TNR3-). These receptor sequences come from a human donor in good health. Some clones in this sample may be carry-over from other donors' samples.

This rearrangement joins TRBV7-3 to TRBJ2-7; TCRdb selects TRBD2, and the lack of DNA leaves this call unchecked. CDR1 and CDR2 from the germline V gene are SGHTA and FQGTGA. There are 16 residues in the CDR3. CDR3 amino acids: CASSLILAGSSYEQYF.

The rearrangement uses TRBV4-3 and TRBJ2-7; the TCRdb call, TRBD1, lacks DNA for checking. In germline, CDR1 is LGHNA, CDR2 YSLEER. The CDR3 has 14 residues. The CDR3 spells CASSQDRGPYEQYF.

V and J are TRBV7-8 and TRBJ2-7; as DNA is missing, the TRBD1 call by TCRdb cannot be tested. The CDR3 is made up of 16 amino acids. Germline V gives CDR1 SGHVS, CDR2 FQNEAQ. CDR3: CASSSLSGTGHYEQYF.

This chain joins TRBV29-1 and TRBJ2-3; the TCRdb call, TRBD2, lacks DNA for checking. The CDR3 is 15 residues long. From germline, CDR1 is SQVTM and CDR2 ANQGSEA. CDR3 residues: CSVEEGTSGPDTQYF.

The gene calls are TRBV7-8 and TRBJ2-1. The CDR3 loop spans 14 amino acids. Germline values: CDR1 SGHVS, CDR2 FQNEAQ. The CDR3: CASSLSGFYNEQFF.

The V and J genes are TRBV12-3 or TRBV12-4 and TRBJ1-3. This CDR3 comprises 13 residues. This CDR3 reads CASSSSSGNTIYF.

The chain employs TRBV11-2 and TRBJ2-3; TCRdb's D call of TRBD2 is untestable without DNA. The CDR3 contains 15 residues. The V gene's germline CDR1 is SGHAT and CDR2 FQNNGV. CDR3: CASSLLAGNTDTQYF.

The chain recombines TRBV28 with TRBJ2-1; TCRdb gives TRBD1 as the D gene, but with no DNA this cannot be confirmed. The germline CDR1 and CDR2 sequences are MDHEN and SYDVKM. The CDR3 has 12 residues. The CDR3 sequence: CASRNRWNEQFF.

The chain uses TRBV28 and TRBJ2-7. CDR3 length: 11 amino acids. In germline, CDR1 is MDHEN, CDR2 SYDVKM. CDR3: CASSRTNEQYF.

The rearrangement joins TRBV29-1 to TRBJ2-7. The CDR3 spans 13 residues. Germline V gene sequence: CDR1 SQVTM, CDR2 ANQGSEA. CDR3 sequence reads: CSIFLDGPYEQYF.

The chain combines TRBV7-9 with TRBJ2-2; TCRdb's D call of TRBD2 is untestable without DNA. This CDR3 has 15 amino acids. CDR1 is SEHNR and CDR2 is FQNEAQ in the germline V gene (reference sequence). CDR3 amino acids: CASSPALGRTGELFF.

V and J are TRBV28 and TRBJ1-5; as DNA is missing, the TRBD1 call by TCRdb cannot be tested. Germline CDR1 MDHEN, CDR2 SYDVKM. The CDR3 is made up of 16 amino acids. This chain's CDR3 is CASSLRTVYSNQPQHF.

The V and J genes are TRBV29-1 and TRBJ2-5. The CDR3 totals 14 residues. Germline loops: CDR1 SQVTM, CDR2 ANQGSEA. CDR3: CSVQDGSIQETQYF.

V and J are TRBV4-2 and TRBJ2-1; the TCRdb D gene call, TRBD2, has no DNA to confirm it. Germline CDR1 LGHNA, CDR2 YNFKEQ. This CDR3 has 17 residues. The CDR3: CASSQGYRTSGRGEQFF.

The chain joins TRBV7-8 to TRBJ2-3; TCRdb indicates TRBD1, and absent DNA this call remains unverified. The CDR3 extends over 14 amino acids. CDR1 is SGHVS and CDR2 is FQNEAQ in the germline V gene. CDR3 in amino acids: CASSPPGNTDTQYF.

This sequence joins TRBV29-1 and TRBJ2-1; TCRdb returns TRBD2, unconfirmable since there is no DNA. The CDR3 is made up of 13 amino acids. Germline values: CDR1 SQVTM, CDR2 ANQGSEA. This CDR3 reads CSDGLAGGHEQFF.

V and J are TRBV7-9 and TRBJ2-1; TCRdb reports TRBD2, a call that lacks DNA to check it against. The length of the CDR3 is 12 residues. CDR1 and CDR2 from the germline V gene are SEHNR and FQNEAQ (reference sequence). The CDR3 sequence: CASSHTSGEQFF.

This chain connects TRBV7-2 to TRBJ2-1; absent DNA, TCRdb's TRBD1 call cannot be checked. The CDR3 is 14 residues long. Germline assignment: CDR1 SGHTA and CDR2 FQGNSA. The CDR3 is CTSSLDRDYNEQFF.

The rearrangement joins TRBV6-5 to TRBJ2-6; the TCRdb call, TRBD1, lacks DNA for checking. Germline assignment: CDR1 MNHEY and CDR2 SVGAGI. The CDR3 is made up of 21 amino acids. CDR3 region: CASSFGQGSLERASGANVLTF.

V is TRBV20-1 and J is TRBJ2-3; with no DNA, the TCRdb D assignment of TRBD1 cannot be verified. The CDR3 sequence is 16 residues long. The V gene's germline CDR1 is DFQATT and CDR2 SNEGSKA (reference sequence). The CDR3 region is CSARTGTGGYPDTQYF.

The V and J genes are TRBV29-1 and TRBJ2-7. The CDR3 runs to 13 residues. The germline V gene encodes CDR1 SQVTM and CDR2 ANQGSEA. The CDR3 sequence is CSVEQSFSYEQYF.

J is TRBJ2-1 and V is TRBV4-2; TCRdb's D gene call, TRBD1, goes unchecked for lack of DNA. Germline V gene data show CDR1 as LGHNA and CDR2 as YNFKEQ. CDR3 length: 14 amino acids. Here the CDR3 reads CASSPGAGGNEQFF.

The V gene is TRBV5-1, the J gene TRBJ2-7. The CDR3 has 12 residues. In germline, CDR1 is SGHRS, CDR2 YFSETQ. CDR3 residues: CASISTSYEQYF.

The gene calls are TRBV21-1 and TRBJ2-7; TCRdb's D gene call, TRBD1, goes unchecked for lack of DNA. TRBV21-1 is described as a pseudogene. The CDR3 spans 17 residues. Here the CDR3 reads CASSKARTGPRSHEQYF.

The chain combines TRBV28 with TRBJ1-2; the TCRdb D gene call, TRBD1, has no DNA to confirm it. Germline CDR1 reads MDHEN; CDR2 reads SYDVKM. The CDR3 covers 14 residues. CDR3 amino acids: CASSTTGAKYGYTF.